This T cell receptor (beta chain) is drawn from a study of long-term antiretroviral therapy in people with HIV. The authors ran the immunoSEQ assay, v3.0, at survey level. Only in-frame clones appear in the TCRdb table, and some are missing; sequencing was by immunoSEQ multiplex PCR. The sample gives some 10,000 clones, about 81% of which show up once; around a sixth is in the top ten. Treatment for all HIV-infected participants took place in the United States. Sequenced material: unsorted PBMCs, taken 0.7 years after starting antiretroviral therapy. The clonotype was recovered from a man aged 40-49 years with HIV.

The CDR3 DNA is TGTGCCAGCAGCTCCTCTTACAGGGGGAACGGGGAGCTGTTTTTT. It encodes CASSSSYRGNGELFF. The V and J genes are TRBV7-2 and TRBJ2-2, with 8 bases that match TRBD1. Trimming took 4 bases from V and 7 from J; bases not matched to a gene: 8. The CDR3 totals 15 residues. Per germline, CDR1 SGHTA and CDR2 FQGNSA.